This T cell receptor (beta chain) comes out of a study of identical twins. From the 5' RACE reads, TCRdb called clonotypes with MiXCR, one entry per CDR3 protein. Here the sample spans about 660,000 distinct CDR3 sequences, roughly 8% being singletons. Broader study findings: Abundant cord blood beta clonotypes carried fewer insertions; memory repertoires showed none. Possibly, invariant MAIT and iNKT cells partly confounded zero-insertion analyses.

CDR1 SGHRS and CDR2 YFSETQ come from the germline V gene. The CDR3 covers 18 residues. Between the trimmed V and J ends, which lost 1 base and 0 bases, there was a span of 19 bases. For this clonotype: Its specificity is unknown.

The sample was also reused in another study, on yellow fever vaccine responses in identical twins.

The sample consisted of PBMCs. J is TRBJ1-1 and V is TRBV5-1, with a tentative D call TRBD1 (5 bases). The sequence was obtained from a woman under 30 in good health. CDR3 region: CASSLSRSAGPVNTEAFF. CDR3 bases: TGCGCCAGCAGCTTGAGTCGTTCGGCAGGGCCGGTGAACACTGAAGCTTTCTTT.